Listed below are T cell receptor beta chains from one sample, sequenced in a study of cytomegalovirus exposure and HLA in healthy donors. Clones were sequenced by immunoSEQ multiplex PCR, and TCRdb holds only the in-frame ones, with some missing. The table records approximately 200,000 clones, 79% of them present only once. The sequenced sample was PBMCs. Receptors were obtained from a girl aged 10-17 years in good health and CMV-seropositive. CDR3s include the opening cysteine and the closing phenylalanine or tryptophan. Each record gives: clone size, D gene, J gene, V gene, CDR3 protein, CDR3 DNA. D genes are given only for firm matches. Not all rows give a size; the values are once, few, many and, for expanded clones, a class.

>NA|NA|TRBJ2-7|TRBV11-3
CASSLVTYEQYF
TGTGCCAGCAGCTTAGTTACCTACGAGCAGTACTTC
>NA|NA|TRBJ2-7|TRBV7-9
CASSPVGAYFSRSSYEQYF
TGTGCCAGCAGCCCAGTGGGAGCTTACTTTTCTCGGAGCTCCTACGAGCAGTACTTC
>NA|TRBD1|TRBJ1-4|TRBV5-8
CASSPATGGFEKLFF
TGTGCCAGCAGCCCGGCGACAGGGGGTTTTGAAAAACTGTTTTTT
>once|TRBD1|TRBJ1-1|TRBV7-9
CASSLGQGASTEAFF
TGTGCCAGCAGCTTAGGACAGGGGGCGAGTACTGAAGCTTTCTTT
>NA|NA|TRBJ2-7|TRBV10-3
CAISGHSSYEQYF
TGTGCCATCAGTGGCCATAGCTCCTACGAGCAGTACTTC
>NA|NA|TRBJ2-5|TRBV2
CASSEEAAQETQYF
TGTGCCAGCAGCGAGGAGGCAGCTCAAGAGACCCAGTACTTC
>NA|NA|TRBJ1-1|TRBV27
CASSLTGPNTEAFF
TGTGCCAGCAGTTTGACAGGCCCTAACACTGAAGCTTTCTTT
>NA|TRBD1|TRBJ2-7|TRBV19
CASSIEWDRGYEQYF
TGTGCCAGTAGTATAGAATGGGACAGGGGCTACGAGCAGTACTTC
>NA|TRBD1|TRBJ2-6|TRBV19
CASSQGQGGPSGANVLTF
TGTGCCAGTAGCCAAGGACAGGGGGGCCCCTCTGGGGCCAACGTCCTGACTTTC
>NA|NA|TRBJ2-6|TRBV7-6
CASSLGGVRGGGTTGANVLTF
TGTGCCAGCAGCTTAGGAGGGGTGAGAGGGGGGGGAACCACTGGGGCCAACGTCCTGACTTTC
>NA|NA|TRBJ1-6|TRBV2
CASSEDISGRSPLHF
TGTGCCAGCAGTGAGGACATTTCCGGGAGGTCACCCCTCCACTTT
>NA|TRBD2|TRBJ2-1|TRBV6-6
CASSYPTSGVNNEQFF
TGTGCCAGCAGTTACCCGACTAGCGGAGTTAACAATGAGCAGTTCTTC